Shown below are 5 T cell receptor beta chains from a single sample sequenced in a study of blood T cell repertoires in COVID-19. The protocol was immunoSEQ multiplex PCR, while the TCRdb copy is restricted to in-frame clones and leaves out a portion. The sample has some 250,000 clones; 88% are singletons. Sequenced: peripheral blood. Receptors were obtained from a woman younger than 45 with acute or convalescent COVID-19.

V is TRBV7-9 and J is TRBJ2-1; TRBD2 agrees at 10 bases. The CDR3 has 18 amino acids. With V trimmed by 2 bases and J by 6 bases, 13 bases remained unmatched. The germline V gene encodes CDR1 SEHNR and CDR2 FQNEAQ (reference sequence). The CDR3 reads CASSLYPPTLAGANEQFF. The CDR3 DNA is TGTGCCAGCAGCTTATACCCACCGACTCTAGCGGGAGCCAATGAGCAGTTCTTC.

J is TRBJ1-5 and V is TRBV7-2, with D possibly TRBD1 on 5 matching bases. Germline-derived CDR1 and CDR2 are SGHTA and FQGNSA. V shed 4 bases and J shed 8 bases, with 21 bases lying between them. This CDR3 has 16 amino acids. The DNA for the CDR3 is TGTGCCAGCAGCTCCCAGCTTGGCATGTGGGGGGAGCCCCAGCATTTT. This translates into CASSSQLGMWGEPQHF.

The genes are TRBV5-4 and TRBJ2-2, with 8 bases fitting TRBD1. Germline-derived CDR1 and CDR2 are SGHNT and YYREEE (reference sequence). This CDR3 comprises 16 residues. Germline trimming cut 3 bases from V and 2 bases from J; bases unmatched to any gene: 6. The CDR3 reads CASSSQGAVNTGELFF. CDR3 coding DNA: TGTGCCAGCAGCTCCCAGGGGGCTGTTAACACCGGGGAGCTGTTTTTT.

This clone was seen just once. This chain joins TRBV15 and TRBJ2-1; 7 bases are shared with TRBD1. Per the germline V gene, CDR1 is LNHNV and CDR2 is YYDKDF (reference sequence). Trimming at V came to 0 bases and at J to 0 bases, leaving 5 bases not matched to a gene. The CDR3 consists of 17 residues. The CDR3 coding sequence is TGTGCCACCAGCAGAGAAAGGCAGGGGGTCTCCTACAATGAGCAGTTCTTC. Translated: CATSRERQGVSYNEQFF.

The CDR3 loop reads CASTQRQGLTF. In nucleotides, the CDR3 is TGTGCCAGCACCCAGAGACAGGGGCTCACCTTC. The chain employs TRBV6-6 and TRBJ1-2, with TRBD1 identical over 8 bases. J gave up 13 bases and V 7 bases, and 8 bases lay outside the gene matches. This CDR3 has 11 amino acids. Germline V gene lookup returns CDR1 MNHNY and CDR2 SVGAGI (reference sequence).